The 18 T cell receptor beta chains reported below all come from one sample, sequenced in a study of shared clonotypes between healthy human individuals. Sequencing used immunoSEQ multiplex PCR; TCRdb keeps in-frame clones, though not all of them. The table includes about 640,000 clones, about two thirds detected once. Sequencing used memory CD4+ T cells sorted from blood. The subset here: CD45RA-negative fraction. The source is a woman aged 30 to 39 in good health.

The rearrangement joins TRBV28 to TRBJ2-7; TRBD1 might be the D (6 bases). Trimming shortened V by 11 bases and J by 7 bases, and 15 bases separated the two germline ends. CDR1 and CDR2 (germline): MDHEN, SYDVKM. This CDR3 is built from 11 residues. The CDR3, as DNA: TGTGCCTCTTCAGGGGTTCGGGAGCAGTACTTC. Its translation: CASSGVREQYF. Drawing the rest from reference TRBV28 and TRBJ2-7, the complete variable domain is DVKVTQSSRYLVKRTGEKVFLECVQDMDHENMFWYRQDPGLGLRLIYFSYDVKMKEKGDIPEGYSVSREKKERFSLILESASTNQTSMYLCASSGVREQYFGPGTRLTVT.

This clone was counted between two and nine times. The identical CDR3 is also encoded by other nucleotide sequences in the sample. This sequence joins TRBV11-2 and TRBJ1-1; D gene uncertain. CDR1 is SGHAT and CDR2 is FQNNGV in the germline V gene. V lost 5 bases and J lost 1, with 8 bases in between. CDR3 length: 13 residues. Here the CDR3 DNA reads TGTGCCAGCAGCCTATACAGGAACACTGAAGCTTTCTTT. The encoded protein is CASSLYRNTEAFF.

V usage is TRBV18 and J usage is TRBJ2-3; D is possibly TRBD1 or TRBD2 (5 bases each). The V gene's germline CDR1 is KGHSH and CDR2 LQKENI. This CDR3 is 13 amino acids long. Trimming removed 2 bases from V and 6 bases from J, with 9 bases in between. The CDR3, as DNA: TGTGCCAGCTCACCAGGGGGTTTCGATACGCAGTATTTT. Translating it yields CASSPGGFDTQYF.

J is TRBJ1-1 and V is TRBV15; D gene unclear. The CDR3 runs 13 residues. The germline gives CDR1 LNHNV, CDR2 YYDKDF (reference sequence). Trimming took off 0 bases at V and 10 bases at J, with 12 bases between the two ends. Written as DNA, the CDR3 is TGTGCCACCAGCAGAGATGCGAGCCGAGGAGCTTTCTTT. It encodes CATSRDASRGAFF. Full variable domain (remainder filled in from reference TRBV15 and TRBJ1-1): DAMVIQNPRYQVTQFGKPVTLSCSQTLNHNVMYWYQQKSSQAPKLLFHYYDKDFNNEADTPDNFQSRRPNTSFCFLDIRSPGLGDTAMYLCATSRDASRGAFFGQGTRLTVV.

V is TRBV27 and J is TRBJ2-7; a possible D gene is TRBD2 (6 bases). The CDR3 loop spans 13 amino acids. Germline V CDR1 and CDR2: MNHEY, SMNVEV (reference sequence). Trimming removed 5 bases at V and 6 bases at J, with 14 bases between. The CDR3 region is CASSQTRIGEQYF. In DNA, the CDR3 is TGTGCCAGCAGTCAGACTAGAATCGGCGAGCAGTACTTC.

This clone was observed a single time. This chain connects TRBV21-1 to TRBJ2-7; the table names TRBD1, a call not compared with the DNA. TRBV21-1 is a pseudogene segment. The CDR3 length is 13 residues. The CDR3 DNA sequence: TGTGCCAGCAAGGACAGGAACGCCTACGAGCAGTACTTC. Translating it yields CASKDRNAYEQYF.

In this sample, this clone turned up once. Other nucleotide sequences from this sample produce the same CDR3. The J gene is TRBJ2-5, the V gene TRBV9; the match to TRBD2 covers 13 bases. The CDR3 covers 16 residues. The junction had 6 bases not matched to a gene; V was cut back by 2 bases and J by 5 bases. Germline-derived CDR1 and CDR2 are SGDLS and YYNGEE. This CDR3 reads CASSVGGTSGKETQYF. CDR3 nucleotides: TGTGCCAGCAGCGTCGGTGGGACTAGCGGGAAGGAGACCCAGTACTTC.

CDR3 amino acids: CASSSSGLGTQYF. The CDR3 region has the DNA TGTGCCAGCAGCTCTAGCGGCCTGGGGACCCAGTACTTC. V and J are TRBV11-2 and TRBJ2-5; TRBD2 aligns across 7 bases. The V gene's germline CDR1 is SGHAT and CDR2 FQNNGV. V was clipped by 4 bases and J by 7 bases; unmatched bases: 6. The CDR3 runs to 13 residues. The full variable domain, its missing parts supplied by reference TRBV11-2 and TRBJ2-5, is EAGVAQSPRYKIIEKRQSVAFWCNPISGHATLYWYQQILGQGPKLLIQFQNNGVVDDSQLPKDRFSAERLKGVDSTLKIQPAKLEDSAVYLCASSSSGLGTQYFGPGTRLLVL.

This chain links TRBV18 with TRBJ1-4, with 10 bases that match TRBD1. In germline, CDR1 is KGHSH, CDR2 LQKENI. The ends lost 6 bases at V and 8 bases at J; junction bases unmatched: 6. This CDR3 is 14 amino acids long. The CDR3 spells CASSRQGAEEKLFF. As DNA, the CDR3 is TGTGCCAGCTCGAGACAGGGGGCGGAGGAAAAACTGTTTTTT.

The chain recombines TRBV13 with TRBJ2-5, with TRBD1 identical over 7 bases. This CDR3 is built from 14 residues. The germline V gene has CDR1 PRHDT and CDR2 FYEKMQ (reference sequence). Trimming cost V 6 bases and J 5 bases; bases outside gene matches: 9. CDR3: CASSTTGVVETQYF. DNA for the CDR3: TGTGCCAGCAGTACAACAGGGGTTGTGGAGACCCAGTACTTC.

CDR3: CASSTTGTGANVLTF. For the CDR3, the DNA is TGCGCCAGCAGCACGACAGGGACCGGGGCCAACGTCCTGACTTTC. This sequence joins TRBV5-1 and TRBJ2-6, with 7 bases lining up with TRBD1. The CDR3 is 15 residues long. Germline trimming cut 4 bases from V and 4 bases from J; bases unmatched to any gene: 5. The germline V gene encodes CDR1 SGHRS and CDR2 YFSETQ.

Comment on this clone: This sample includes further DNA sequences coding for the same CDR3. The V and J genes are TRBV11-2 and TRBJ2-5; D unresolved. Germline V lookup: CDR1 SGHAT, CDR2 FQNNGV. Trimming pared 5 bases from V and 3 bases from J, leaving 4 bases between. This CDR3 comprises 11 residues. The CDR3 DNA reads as TGTGCCAGCAGCCCGAAAGAGACCCAGTACTTC. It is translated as CASSPKETQYF.

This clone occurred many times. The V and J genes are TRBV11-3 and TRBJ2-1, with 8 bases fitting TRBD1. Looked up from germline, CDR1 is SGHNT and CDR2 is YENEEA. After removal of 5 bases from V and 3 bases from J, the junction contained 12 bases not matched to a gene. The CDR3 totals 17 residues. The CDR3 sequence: CASSPSHDRGRYNEQFF. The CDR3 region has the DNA TGTGCCAGCAGCCCTTCCCATGACAGGGGACGCTACAATGAGCAGTTCTTC.

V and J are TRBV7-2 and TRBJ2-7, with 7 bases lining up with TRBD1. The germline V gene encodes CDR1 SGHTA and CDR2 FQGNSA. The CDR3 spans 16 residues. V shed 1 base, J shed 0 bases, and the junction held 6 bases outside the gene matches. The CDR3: CASSLVLQGSSYEQYF. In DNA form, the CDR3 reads TGTGCCAGCAGCTTAGTCCTACAGGGGAGCTCCTACGAGCAGTACTTC.

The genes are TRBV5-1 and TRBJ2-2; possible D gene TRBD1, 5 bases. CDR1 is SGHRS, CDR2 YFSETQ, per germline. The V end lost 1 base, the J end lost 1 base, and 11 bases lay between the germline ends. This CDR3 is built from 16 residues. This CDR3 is CASSLQGAGNTGELFF. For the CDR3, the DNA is TGCGCCAGCAGCTTGCAAGGGGCCGGGAACACCGGGGAGCTGTTTTTT. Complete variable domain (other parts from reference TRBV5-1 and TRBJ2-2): KAGVTQTPRYLIKTRGQQVTLSCSPISGHRSVSWYQQTPGQGLQFLFEYFSETQRNKGNFPGRFSGRQFSNSRSEMNVSTLELGDSALYLCASSLQGAGNTGELFFGEGSRLTVL.

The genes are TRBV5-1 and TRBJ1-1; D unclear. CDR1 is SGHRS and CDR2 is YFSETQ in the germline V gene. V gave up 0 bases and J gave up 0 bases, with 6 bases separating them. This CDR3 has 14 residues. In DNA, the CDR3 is TGCGCCAGCAGCTTGGCCAACCTGAACACTGAAGCTTTCTTT. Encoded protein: CASSLANLNTEAFF.

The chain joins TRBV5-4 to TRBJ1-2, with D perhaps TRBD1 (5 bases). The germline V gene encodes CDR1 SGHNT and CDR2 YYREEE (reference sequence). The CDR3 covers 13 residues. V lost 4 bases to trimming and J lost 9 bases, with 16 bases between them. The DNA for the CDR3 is TGTGCCAGCAGCGGGGACCAGGGAAGAAGCTACACCTTC. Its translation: CASSGDQGRSYTF.

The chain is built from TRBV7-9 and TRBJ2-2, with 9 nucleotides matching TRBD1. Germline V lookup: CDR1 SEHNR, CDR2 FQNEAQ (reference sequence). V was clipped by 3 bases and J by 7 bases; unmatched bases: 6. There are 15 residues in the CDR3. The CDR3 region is CASSFRQGVFGELFF. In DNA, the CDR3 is TGTGCCAGCAGCTTTCGACAGGGGGTTTTCGGGGAGCTGTTTTTT. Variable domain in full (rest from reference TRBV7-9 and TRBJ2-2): DTGVSQNPRHKITKRGQNVTFRCDPISEHNRLYWYRQTLGQGPEFLTYFQNEAQLEKSRLLSDRFSAERPKGSFSTLEIQRTEQGDSAMYLCASSFRQGVFGELFFGEGSRLTVL.